These T cell receptor beta chains were read from a single sample in a study of T-cell memory formation after mild COVID-19. Each CDR3 protein gets one entry after TCRdb re-called the 5' RACE reads with MiXCR. Of fewer than 200,000 distinct CDR3 sequences in the sample, over 10% are singletons; the top ten hold roughly 3.4%. Sequenced input: PBMCs or a T cell subset sorted from them (not recorded which). The receptors were sampled from a man aged 18 to 29 who had mild COVID-19 (a few samples of this study predate the infection). Cell type and time point are not known. Each CDR3 is given with its conserved first and last residue. D genes are given only for firm matches. Size values are once, few and many counts, or a class for expanded clones, and some rows have none.

abundance	d_gene	v_gene	j_gene	CDR3nt	CDR3aa
NA	NA	TRBV23-1	TRBJ2-5	TGCGCCCAGGCGGGCGGGACTCGCCAAGAGACCCAGTACTTC	CAQAGGTRQETQYF
few	TRBD1	TRBV30	TRBJ2-7	TGTGCCTGGTCACAGGGGCCAGGAGAGCAGTACTTC	CAWSQGPGEQYF
few	NA	TRBV19	TRBJ1-1	TGTGCCAGTAGTAACCCGGGACTCAAGAACACTGAAGCTTTCTTT	CASSNPGLKNTEAFF
few	NA	TRBV30	TRBJ2-5	TGTGCCTGGAGTCCCTATGAGGGGTCGAGAGAGACCCAGTACTTC	CAWSPYEGSRETQYF
medium-sized	NA	TRBV7-3	TRBJ2-3	TGTGCCAGCAGCCTCTATGGCACAGATACGCAGTATTTT	CASSLYGTDTQYF
NA	TRBD1	TRBV5-1	TRBJ2-7	TGCGCCAGCACCTGGGACAGGGGCTACGAGCAGTACTTC	CASTWDRGYEQYF
NA	NA	TRBV5-1	TRBJ2-6	TGCGCCAGCAGCTTGGTTGGTGGAGGGCCCAACTCTGGGGCCAACGTCCTGACTTTC	CASSLVGGGPNSGANVLTF
few	TRBD1	TRBV6-2/TRBV6-3	TRBJ1-5	TGTGCCAGCAGTTCCCGGGACAGGGGTGATCAGCCCCAGCATTTT	CASSSRDRGDQPQHF
NA	TRBD2	TRBV7-7	TRBJ2-1	TGTGCTAGCAGCTTAGTCCCTCGGACTAGCGGGTACTACAATGAGCAGTTCTTC	CASSLVPRTSGYYNEQFF
NA	NA	TRBV2	TRBJ1-1	TGTGCCAGCAGAGGCAGTGACATGAACACTGAAGCTTTCTTT	CASRGSDMNTEAFF
NA	TRBD2	TRBV5-1	TRBJ2-7	TGCGCCAGCAGCTTGGAGACTAGCGGGGGAGAGCAGTACTTC	CASSLETSGGEQYF
few	NA	TRBV5-6	TRBJ1-5	TGTGCCAGCAGCTTCCTCGGTCAGCCCCAGCATTTT	CASSFLGQPQHF
NA	TRBD2	TRBV10-2	TRBJ2-5	TGCGCCAGCAGTACCGGGACTAGCGGGGGGGTGGCCCAGTACTTC	CASSTGTSGGVAQYF
NA	NA	TRBV5-1	TRBJ2-7	TGCGCCAGCAGCACTACCGGGACCGAGACTTACGAGCAGTACTTC	CASSTTGTETYEQYF
few	TRBD2	TRBV7-2	TRBJ2-3	TGTGCCAGCAGCTTGTTCCCGACTAGCGTGGGCACAGATACGCAGTATTTT	CASSLFPTSVGTDTQYF
few	TRBD2	TRBV5-1	TRBJ2-1	TGCGCCAGCAGCCTAGGACTAGCAGGGGCCTACAATGAGCAGTTCTTC	CASSLGLAGAYNEQFF
NA	TRBD1	TRBV5-1	TRBJ2-2	TGCGCCAGCAGCGGGGGACAGGGTAACACCGGGGAGCTGTTTTTT	CASSGGQGNTGELFF
few	NA	TRBV5-1	TRBJ2-1	TGCGCCAGCAGCTCCAGAGGGCACCCCTCCTACAATGAGCAGTTCTTC	CASSSRGHPSYNEQFF
NA	NA	TRBV28	TRBJ1-6	TGTGCCAGCAGTGGGTCAAGGGCCGATAATTCACCCCTCCACTTT	CASSGSRADNSPLHF
few	NA	TRBV5-1	TRBJ2-3	TGCGCCAGCAGCCGGCTGGAAGATACGCAGTATTTT	CASSRLEDTQYF
few	NA	TRBV6-1	TRBJ1-6	TGTGCCAGCAGACCGGACAGTACCGCCTCACCCCTCCACTTT	CASRPDSTASPLHF
many	NA	TRBV5-1	TRBJ2-1	TGCGCCAGCAGCTTCGACAAGGGTGAGCAGTTCTTC	CASSFDKGEQFF
NA	NA	TRBV5-4	TRBJ2-3	TGTGCCAGCAGTCCCGGGACGGGGGACACACCTACGCAGTATTTT	CASSPGTGDTPTQYF
NA	NA	TRBV6-2/TRBV6-3	TRBJ1-1	TGTGCCAGCAGTTACTCCGGGTGGGGCACTGAAGCTTTCTTT	CASSYSGWGTEAFF
NA	NA	TRBV9	TRBJ2-2	TGTGCCAGCAGCCCCCGTAGGGATGTATTGACCGGGGAGCTGTTTTTT	CASSPRRDVLTGELFF
NA	NA	TRBV7-9	TRBJ1-5	TGTGCCGCCGGGGGGGGCAATCAGCCCCAGCATTTT	CAAGGGNQPQHF
few	NA	TRBV5-5	TRBJ1-2	TGTGCCAGCAGCTGGGCCCTGGGAGACTATGGCTACACCTTC	CASSWALGDYGYTF
NA	TRBD1	TRBV7-2	TRBJ1-3	TGTGCCAGCAGTCCCAGGGGGGCCGGAAACACCATATATTTT	CASSPRGAGNTIYF
NA	TRBD2	TRBV5-1	TRBJ2-3	TGCGCCAGCAGCTTGGTACTAGCGGGGGGTTCAGATACGCAGTATTTT	CASSLVLAGGSDTQYF
NA	TRBD2	TRBV20-1	TRBJ2-1	TGCAGTGCTCCGACTAGCGGGGGGGCCGATGAGCAGTTCTTC	CSAPTSGGADEQFF
few	NA	TRBV7-8	TRBJ2-6	TGTGCCAGCAGCGAGGGAGCGCCGACTGGGGCCAACGTCCTGACTTTC	CASSEGAPTGANVLTF
many	TRBD1	TRBV6-1	TRBJ1-4	TGTGCCAGCAGTCCCGACAGGGAAACCGGAAAACTGTTTTTT	CASSPDRETGKLFF
many	TRBD1	TRBV5-1	TRBJ2-4	TGCGCCAGCAGCGGGACAGGGTTTCCACAGTACTTC	CASSGTGFPQYF
few	NA	TRBV6-2/TRBV6-3	TRBJ1-2	TGTGCCAGCAGAAAATCAGCAACTGTCTATGGCTACACCTTC	CASRKSATVYGYTF
few	TRBD1	TRBV7-8	TRBJ1-2	TGTGCCAGCAGCTCTGACAGGGCCACGGGGGGCTACACCTTC	CASSSDRATGGYTF
few	NA	TRBV5-1	TRBJ2-2	TGCGCCAGCAGCTTGGCTGGTAGCGGGAACACCGGGGAGCTGTTTTTT	CASSLAGSGNTGELFF
NA	TRBD1	TRBV20-1	TRBJ1-3	TGCAGTGCTAGAAGTGACAGGGTCTCTGGAAACACCATATATTTT	CSARSDRVSGNTIYF
NA	NA	TRBV20-1	TRBJ1-1	TGCAGTGCTAGAGCCGATAACACTGAAGCTTTCTTT	CSARADNTEAFF
few	NA	TRBV24-1	TRBJ2-3	TGTGCCACCAGTGATTTGTCGGGACCTAGCACAGATACGCAGTATTTT	CATSDLSGPSTDTQYF
NA	TRBD1	TRBV20-1	TRBJ1-5	TGCAGTGCGGGGACAGGGTTTAACAATCAGCCCCAGCATTTT	CSAGTGFNNQPQHF
NA	NA	TRBV27	TRBJ1-1	TGTGCCAGCAGTTTAAGGCGGGGTAAGAACACTGAAGCTTTCTTT	CASSLRRGKNTEAFF
NA	TRBD1	TRBV27	TRBJ1-6	TGTGCCAGCCGACAATCCGGGACAGGGCGTTCACCCCTCCACTTT	CASRQSGTGRSPLHF